A single sample gave rise to the 8 T cell receptor beta chains below, sequenced in a study of cytomegalovirus exposure and HLA in healthy donors (dated by TCRdb to 2016 to 2017). The library was prepared using the immunoSEQ multiplex PCR assay. TCRdb obtained this table from immuneACCESS and retained in-frame rearrangements with V and J assigned. These tables miss some clones; where compared with another copy, unresolved V genes account for less than half of the shortfall, and the remainder is unexplained. The sample profile shows 85,000 to 90,000 clones; roughly 96% of them were found once. 0.78% of the sample is in the top ten clones. Sequenced: PBMCs. The receptor source for this set is a man in his late teens or twenties in good health and CMV-seronegative.

The chain has TRBV4-3 and TRBJ1-1, with 7 bases fitting TRBD1. The CDR3 contains 15 residues. Germline lookup yields CDR1 LGHNA and CDR2 YSLEER. Trimming removed 1 base from V and 2 bases from J; junction bases left unmatched: 4. The DNA of the CDR3 is TGCGCCAGCAGCCAAGCTCACAGGGGAAACACTGAAGCTTTCTTT. It encodes CASSQAHRGNTEAFF.

The chain carries TRBV6-5 and TRBJ1-2; a weak D match, TRBD1 (5 bases). CDR3 length: 13 amino acids. Trimming left V 4 bases short and J 4 bases short, with 10 bases between. The germline CDR1 and CDR2 sequences are MNHEY and SVGAGI. CDR3 sequence: CASSWDLGYGYTF. The CDR3 region has the DNA TGTGCCAGCAGTTGGGACTTAGGCTATGGCTACACCTTC.

The V call is TRBV28, the J call TRBJ1-1; the match to TRBD1 covers 9 bases. CDR1 and CDR2 (germline): MDHEN, SYDVKM. V shed 8 bases and J 6 bases; nucleotides not matched to a gene: 10. This CDR3 comprises 14 residues. CDR3 protein: CASGRVDRGAEAFF. In DNA form, the CDR3 reads TGTGCCAGCGGACGGGTGGACAGGGGCGCTGAAGCTTTCTTT.

The chain couples TRBV2 to TRBJ1-5; TRBD1 matches 7 bases. CDR3 size: 14 residues. J was trimmed by 0 bases and V by 6 bases; bases with no gene match: 2. Germline V gives CDR1 SNHLY, CDR2 FYNNEI. The CDR3 region has the DNA TGTGCCAGCAGGGGACAGCATAGCAATCAGCCCCAGCATTTT. Translated: CASRGQHSNQPQHF.

The sample holds one count of this clone. The rearrangement uses TRBV27 and TRBJ1-2; tentatively, D is TRBD1 (5 bases). From germline, CDR1 is MNHEY and CDR2 SMNVEV (reference sequence). The CDR3 totals 13 residues. V lost 2 bases, J lost 5 bases, and 9 bases lay in between. CDR3 sequence reads: CASSLQGEYGYTF. The CDR3 nucleotides read TGTGCCAGCAGTTTACAGGGTGAATATGGCTACACCTTC.

The chain combines TRBV5-5 with TRBJ2-7, with 11 bases aligning to TRBD1. This CDR3 contains 14 residues. V dropped 4 bases and J dropped 5; count of bases not matched to a gene: 5. Germline V CDR1 and CDR2: SGHKS, YYEKEE (reference sequence). CDR3 sequence reads: CASSQRTGGDEQYV. CDR3 bases: TGTGCCAGCAGCCAACGGACAGGGGGCGACGAGCAGTACGTC.

The rearrangement links TRBV5-1 to TRBJ1-4; 10 nucleotides agree with TRBD1. This CDR3 region has 16 residues. The V and J ends lost 0 bases and 7 bases, in that order; junction bases with no gene match: 6. In germline, CDR1 is SGHRS, CDR2 YFSETQ. The CDR3 bases are TGCGCCAGCAGCTTGGGCGACAGGGGGCAAGGTGAAAAACTGTTTTTT. Its translation: CASSLGDRGQGEKLFF.

This chain links TRBV11-3 with TRBJ2-1, with TRBD2 matching 8 bases. The CDR3 runs to 15 residues. The junction had 8 bases not matched to a gene; V was cut back by 5 bases and J by 5 bases. Germline lookup yields CDR1 SGHNT and CDR2 YENEEA. The CDR3 sequence is CASSPFREGNNEQFF. The CDR3 DNA follows: TGTGCCAGCAGCCCTTTTCGGGAGGGGAACAATGAGCAGTTCTTC.